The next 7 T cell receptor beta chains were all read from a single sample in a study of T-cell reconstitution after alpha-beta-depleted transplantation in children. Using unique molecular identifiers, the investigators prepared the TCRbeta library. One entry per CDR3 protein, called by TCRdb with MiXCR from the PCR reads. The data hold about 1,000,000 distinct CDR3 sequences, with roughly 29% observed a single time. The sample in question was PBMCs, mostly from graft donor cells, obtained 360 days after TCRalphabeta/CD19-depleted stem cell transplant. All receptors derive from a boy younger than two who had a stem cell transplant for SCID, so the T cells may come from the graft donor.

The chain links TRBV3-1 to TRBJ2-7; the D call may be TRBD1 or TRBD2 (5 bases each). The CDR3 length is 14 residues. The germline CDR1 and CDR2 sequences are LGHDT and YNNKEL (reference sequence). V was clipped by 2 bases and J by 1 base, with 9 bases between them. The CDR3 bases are TGTGCCAGCAGCCAAAGAGGGGAATCCTACGAGCAGTACTTC. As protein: CASSQRGESYEQYF.

The CDR3 region is CSTGRKTNTGELFF. In DNA form, the CDR3 reads TGTTCGACAGGGCGGAAAACGAACACCGGGGAGCTGTTTTTT. The rearrangement joins TRBV2 to TRBJ2-2; 7 bases align to TRBD1. The germline CDR1 and CDR2 sequences are SNHLY and FYNNEI. The CDR3 is 14 amino acids.

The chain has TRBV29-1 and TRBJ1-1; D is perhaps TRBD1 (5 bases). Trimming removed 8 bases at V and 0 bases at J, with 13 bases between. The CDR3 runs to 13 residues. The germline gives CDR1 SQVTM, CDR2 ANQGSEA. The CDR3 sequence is CSSRTFMNTEAFF. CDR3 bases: TGCAGCTCTAGGACATTTATGAACACTGAAGCTTTCTTT.

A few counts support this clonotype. The CDR3 sequence: CASSPLGLSSYEQYF. CDR3 DNA: TGTGCCAGCAGCCCCCTAGGATTAAGCTCCTACGAGCAGTACTTC. The genes are TRBV3-1 and TRBJ2-7; D is ambiguous. The length of the CDR3 is 15 residues. The germline V and J ends were trimmed by 4 bases and 0 bases, with 13 bases remaining between them. The germline V gene has CDR1 LGHDT and CDR2 YNNKEL (reference sequence).

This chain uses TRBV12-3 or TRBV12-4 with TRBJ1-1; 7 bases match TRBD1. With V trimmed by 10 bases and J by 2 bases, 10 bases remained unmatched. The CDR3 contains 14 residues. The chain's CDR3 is CATALGQINTEAFF. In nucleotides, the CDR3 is TGTGCCACCGCGCTGGGACAGATCAACACTGAAGCTTTCTTT.

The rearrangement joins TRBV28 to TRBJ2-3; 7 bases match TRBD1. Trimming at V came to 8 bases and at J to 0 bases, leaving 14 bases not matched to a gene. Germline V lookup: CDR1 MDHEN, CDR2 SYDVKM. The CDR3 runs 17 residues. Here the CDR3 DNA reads TGTGCCAGCTGCCGGACAGGACCAACGTCCAGCACAGATACGCAGTATTTT. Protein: CASCRTGPTSSTDTQYF.

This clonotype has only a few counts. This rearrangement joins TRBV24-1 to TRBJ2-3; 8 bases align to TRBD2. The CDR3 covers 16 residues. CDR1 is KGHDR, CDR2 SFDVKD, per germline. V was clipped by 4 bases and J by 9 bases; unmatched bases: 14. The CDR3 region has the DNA TGTGCCACCAGTGACCCGGCGGGGGGCCGCCAGGAAACGCAGTATTTT. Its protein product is CATSDPAGGRQETQYF.